This is a list of T cell receptor beta chains from one sample in a study of T cells in Graves' hyperthyroidism and ophthalmopathy. TCRdb redid the calling of the multiplex PCR reads with MiXCR, one entry per CDR3 protein. The profile shows some 530,000 distinct CDR3 sequences, 22% of them singletons. Sequencing used blood. These receptor sequences come from a woman in her seventies with Graves' ophthalmopathy. Both conserved end residues are trimmed from each CDR3. Each record gives: V gene, J gene, D gene, CDR3 length, CDR3 protein. D genes are given only for firm matches.

V gene: TRBV6-1
J gene: TRBJ2-7
D gene: -
CDR3 length: 12
CDR3 protein: ASSPVPLGYEQY

V gene: TRBV7-2
J gene: TRBJ2-1
D gene: -
CDR3 length: 12
CDR3 protein: ATSRGRQYNEQF

V gene: TRBV29-1
J gene: TRBJ2-1
D gene: TRBD2
CDR3 length: 12
CDR3 protein: SVGGTRDGIEQF

V gene: TRBV27
J gene: TRBJ2-7
D gene: TRBD2
CDR3 length: 17
CDR3 protein: ASSLARGLAGGSPYEQY

V gene: TRBV20-1
J gene: TRBJ2-1
D gene: -
CDR3 length: 10
CDR3 protein: SAARRGDEQF

V gene: TRBV11-2
J gene: TRBJ2-3
D gene: -
CDR3 length: 15
CDR3 protein: ASSLASRGPQIDTQY

V gene: TRBV7-6
J gene: TRBJ2-2
D gene: -
CDR3 length: 13
CDR3 protein: ASSLEEGRGGELF

V gene: TRBV29-1
J gene: TRBJ2-7
D gene: -
CDR3 length: 10
CDR3 protein: SVGSQRYEQY

V gene: TRBV15
J gene: TRBJ2-7
D gene: -
CDR3 length: 10
CDR3 protein: ATSRDSYEQY

V gene: TRBV5-6
J gene: TRBJ1-2
D gene: TRBD1
CDR3 length: 14
CDR3 protein: ASSAGTGAFSYGYT

V gene: TRBV7-9
J gene: TRBJ2-2
D gene: -
CDR3 length: 13
CDR3 protein: ASSLVLADTGELF

V gene: TRBV15
J gene: TRBJ2-7
D gene: -
CDR3 length: 14
CDR3 protein: ATSKGIRQAEYEQY

V gene: TRBV12-3/TRBV12-4
J gene: TRBJ1-2
D gene: -
CDR3 length: 13
CDR3 protein: ASSLATGSFYGYT

V gene: TRBV6-1
J gene: TRBJ1-2
D gene: -
CDR3 length: 11
CDR3 protein: ASSSHLNYGYT

V gene: TRBV7-2
J gene: TRBJ1-2
D gene: -
CDR3 length: 11
CDR3 protein: ASSPRAQYGYT

V gene: TRBV10-3
J gene: TRBJ2-1
D gene: -
CDR3 length: 8
CDR3 protein: ATGDNEQF

V gene: TRBV19
J gene: TRBJ2-2
D gene: TRBD1
CDR3 length: 12
CDR3 protein: ASRTGVNTGELF

V gene: TRBV12-3/TRBV12-4
J gene: TRBJ2-7
D gene: -
CDR3 length: 11
CDR3 protein: ASSPQGSNEQY

V gene: TRBV12-5
J gene: TRBJ1-1
D gene: -
CDR3 length: 14
CDR3 protein: ASGLVLGAIPRGAF

V gene: TRBV30
J gene: TRBJ1-5
D gene: -
CDR3 length: 12
CDR3 protein: ASSLEAGYQPQH

V gene: TRBV11-3
J gene: TRBJ2-3
D gene: TRBD1
CDR3 length: 13
CDR3 protein: ASSFGQGVSDTQY

V gene: TRBV3-1
J gene: TRBJ1-1
D gene: TRBD1
CDR3 length: 13
CDR3 protein: ASSHRQGWNTEAF

V gene: TRBV20-1
J gene: TRBJ1-2
D gene: -
CDR3 length: 12
CDR3 protein: SARHMAPDYGYT

V gene: TRBV11-2
J gene: TRBJ2-7
D gene: -
CDR3 length: 10
CDR3 protein: ASSTTLYEQY

V gene: TRBV5-4
J gene: TRBJ2-5
D gene: TRBD2
CDR3 length: 13
CDR3 protein: ASSWRGGRQETQY

V gene: TRBV6-6
J gene: TRBJ1-5
D gene: -
CDR3 length: 11
CDR3 protein: ASSYSRRQPQH

V gene: TRBV2
J gene: TRBJ1-5
D gene: TRBD1
CDR3 length: 13
CDR3 protein: ASNQQGLGNQPQH

V gene: TRBV29-1
J gene: TRBJ1-1
D gene: -
CDR3 length: 10
CDR3 protein: SVVSRNTEAF

V gene: TRBV28
J gene: TRBJ1-1
D gene: TRBD1
CDR3 length: 13
CDR3 protein: ASSLTTGGNTEAF

V gene: TRBV7-3
J gene: TRBJ2-3
D gene: -
CDR3 length: 15
CDR3 protein: ASSQGSGAGLGDTQY

V gene: TRBV15
J gene: TRBJ2-7
D gene: TRBD1
CDR3 length: 13
CDR3 protein: ATSRVDRGKNEQY

V gene: TRBV6-1
J gene: TRBJ1-1
D gene: -
CDR3 length: 11
CDR3 protein: ASSTNRVTEAF

V gene: TRBV20-1
J gene: TRBJ1-5
D gene: -
CDR3 length: 11
CDR3 protein: GARYTAGQPQH

V gene: TRBV10-3
J gene: TRBJ2-1
D gene: TRBD1
CDR3 length: 16
CDR3 protein: AISHGHLRTGLEDEQF

V gene: TRBV12-3/TRBV12-4
J gene: TRBJ2-1
D gene: TRBD2
CDR3 length: 13
CDR3 protein: ASRSLADPYNEQF

V gene: TRBV29-1
J gene: TRBJ2-1
D gene: TRBD2
CDR3 length: 10
CDR3 protein: SVAGRAFEQF

V gene: TRBV6-2/TRBV6-3
J gene: TRBJ2-5
D gene: TRBD2
CDR3 length: 12
CDR3 protein: ASRVAGDMETQY

V gene: TRBV12-3/TRBV12-4
J gene: TRBJ2-7
D gene: -
CDR3 length: 11
CDR3 protein: ASTNGYIGEQY

V gene: TRBV24-1
J gene: TRBJ1-5
D gene: TRBD1
CDR3 length: 13
CDR3 protein: ATRGGGEGNQPQH

V gene: TRBV28
J gene: TRBJ2-1
D gene: TRBD2
CDR3 length: 13
CDR3 protein: ASQAPRAGVGEQF

V gene: TRBV12-3/TRBV12-4
J gene: TRBJ2-2
D gene: -
CDR3 length: 12
CDR3 protein: ASSFTSNTGELF

V gene: TRBV20-1
J gene: TRBJ2-7
D gene: TRBD2
CDR3 length: 13
CDR3 protein: SARGRIAGAHEQY